This T cell receptor beta chain appears in the sequencing data of a study of post-analysis software for immune sequencing data. Study results and caveats: Elevated frequency relative to controls characterized several TRBV segments in patients, TRBV5-6, TRBV5-1 and TRBV20-1 among them.

Presence of unique molecular identifiers characterized the TCR beta cDNA libraries. TCRdb reprocessed the PCR reads with MiXCR, giving one entry per CDR3 protein. Of 700,000 to 800,000 distinct CDR3 sequences in the sample, 25% to 30% were seen once. Germline V gene lookup returns CDR1 SEHNR and CDR2 FQNEAQ (reference sequence). The ends were cut back, 5 bases at V and 1 base at J, with 14 bases in the middle. The CDR3 is 15 residues long. This clonotype has a count of ten or more. Its cognate antigen is unknown. This chain uses TRBV7-9 with TRBJ2-5, with D possibly matching TRBD1 (5 bases). Material for sequencing was blood. The receptor's source is a girl aged 10-17 years with multiple sclerosis. Here the CDR3 reads CASSDRYSIQETQYF. The CDR3, as DNA: TGTGCCAGCAGCGACAGATACTCTATCCAAGAGACCCAGTACTTC.